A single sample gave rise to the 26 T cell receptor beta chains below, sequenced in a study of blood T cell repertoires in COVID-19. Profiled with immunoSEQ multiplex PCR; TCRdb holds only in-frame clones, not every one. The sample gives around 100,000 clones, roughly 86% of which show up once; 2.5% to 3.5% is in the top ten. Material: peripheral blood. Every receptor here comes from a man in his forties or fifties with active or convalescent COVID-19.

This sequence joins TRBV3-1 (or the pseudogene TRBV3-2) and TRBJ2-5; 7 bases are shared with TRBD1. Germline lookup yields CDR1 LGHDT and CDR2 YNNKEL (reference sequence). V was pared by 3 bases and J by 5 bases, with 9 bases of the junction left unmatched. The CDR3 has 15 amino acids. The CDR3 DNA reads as TGTGCCAGCAGCCACAAAGACAGGGTATTCGAGACCCAGTACTTC. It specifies CASSHKDRVFETQYF.

In DNA form, the CDR3 reads TGTGCTTCCTCGGACAGGGGAAGGACCGGGGAGCTGTTTTTT. Its translation: CASSDRGRTGELFF. This rearrangement joins TRBV11-2 to TRBJ2-2; TRBD1 agrees at 9 bases. The CDR3 spans 14 residues. Per germline, CDR1 SGHAT and CDR2 FQNNGV.

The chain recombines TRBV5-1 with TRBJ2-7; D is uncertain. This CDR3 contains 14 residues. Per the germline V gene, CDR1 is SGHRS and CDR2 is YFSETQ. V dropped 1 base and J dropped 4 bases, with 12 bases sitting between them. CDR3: CASSLIAAGYEQYF. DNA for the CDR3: TGCGCCAGCAGCTTGATTGCAGCAGGATACGAGCAGTACTTC.

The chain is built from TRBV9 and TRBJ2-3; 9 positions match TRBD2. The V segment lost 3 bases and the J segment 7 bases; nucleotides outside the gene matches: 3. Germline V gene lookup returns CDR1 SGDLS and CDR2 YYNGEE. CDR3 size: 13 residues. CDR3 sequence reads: CASSDSGGYTQYF. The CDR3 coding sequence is TGTGCCAGCAGCGATAGCGGGGGATATACGCAGTATTTT. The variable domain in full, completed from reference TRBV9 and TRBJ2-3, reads DSGVTQTPKHLITATGQRVTLRCSPRSGDLSVYWYQQSLDQGLQFLIQYYNGEERAKGNILERFSAQQFPDLHSELNLSSLELGDSALYFCASSDSGGYTQYFGPGTRLTVL.

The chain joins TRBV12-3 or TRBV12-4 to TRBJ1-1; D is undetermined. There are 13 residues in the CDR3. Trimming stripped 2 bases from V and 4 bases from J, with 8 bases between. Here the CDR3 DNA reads TGTGCCAGCAGTTTAAGCCATCTCACTGAAGCTTTCTTT. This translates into CASSLSHLTEAFF.

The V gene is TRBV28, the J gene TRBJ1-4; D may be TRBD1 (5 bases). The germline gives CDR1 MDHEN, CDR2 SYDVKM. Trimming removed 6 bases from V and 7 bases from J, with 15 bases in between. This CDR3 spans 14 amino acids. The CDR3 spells CASRRRDSTEKLFF. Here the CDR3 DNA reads TGTGCCAGCAGACGACGGGACTCAACTGAAAAACTGTTTTTT.

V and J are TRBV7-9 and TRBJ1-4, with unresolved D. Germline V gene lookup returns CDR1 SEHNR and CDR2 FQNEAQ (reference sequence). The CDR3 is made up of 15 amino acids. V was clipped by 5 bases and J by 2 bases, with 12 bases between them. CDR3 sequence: CASSTRVATNEKLFF. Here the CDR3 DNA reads TGTGCCAGCAGCACTCGGGTGGCGACTAATGAAAAACTGTTTTTT.

The chain's CDR3 is CASSHQKNEKLFF. Here the CDR3 DNA reads TGTGCCAGCAGCCACCAGAAGAATGAAAAACTGTTTTTT. The chain has TRBV21-1 and TRBJ1-4; the table's TRBD1 call for D was not verified on the DNA. TRBV21-1 constitutes a pseudogene. This CDR3 contains 13 residues.

The CDR3 loop is CASSQVLAGGLPASQYF. CDR3 coding DNA: TGCGCCAGCAGCCAAGTTCTAGCGGGGGGGCTACCGGCCTCGCAGTATTTT. The chain employs TRBV4-3 and TRBJ2-3, with 12 bases lining up with TRBD2. This CDR3 region has 17 residues. Germline CDR1 LGHNA, CDR2 YSLEER. Germline trimming cut 1 base from V and 10 bases from J; bases unmatched to any gene: 12.

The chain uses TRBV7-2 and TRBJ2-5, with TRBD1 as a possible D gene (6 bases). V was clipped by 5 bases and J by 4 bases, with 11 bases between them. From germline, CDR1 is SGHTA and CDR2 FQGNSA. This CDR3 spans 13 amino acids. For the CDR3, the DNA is TGTGCCAGCAGCCGGAACAGGGCAGAGACCCAGTACTTC. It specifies CASSRNRAETQYF.

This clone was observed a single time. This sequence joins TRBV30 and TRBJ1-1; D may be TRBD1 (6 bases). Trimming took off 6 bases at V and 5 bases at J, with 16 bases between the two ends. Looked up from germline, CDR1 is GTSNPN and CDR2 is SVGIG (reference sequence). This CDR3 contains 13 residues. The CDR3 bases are TGTGCCTGTACGAGGGGGGGGCGGACTGAAGCTTTCTTT. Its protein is CACTRGGRTEAFF.

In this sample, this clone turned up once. The CDR3 DNA sequence: TGTGCCAGCAGTCTGGGACAGTACTCTGGAAACACCATATATTTT. Encoded protein: CASSLGQYSGNTIYF. This chain connects TRBV6-5 to TRBJ1-3; 7 bases fit TRBD1. Unmatched junction bases numbered 4, after V lost 5 bases and J lost 0 bases. The CDR3 length is 15 residues. Germline V gene sequence: CDR1 MNHEY, CDR2 SVGAGI.

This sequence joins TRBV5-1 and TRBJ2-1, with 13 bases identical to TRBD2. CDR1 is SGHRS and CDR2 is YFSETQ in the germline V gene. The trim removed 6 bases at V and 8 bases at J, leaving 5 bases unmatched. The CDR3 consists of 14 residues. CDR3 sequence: CASTGGLAGYEQFF. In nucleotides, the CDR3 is TGCGCCAGCACAGGGGGACTAGCGGGGTATGAGCAGTTCTTC.

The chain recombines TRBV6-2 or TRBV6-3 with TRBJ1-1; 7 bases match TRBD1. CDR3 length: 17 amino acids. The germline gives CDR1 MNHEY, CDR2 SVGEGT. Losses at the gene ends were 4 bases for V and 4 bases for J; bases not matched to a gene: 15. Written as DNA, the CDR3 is TGTGCCAGCAGTTTTGCCTACCGGACAGGAAAGGGCACTGAAGCTTTCTTT. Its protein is CASSFAYRTGKGTEAFF.

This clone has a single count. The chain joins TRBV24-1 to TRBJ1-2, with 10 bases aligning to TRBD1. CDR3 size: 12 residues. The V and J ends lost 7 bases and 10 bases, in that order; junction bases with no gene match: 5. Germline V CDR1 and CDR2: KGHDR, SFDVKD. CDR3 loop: CATSGQGEVYTF. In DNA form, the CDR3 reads TGTGCCACCAGCGGACAGGGGGAAGTCTACACCTTC.

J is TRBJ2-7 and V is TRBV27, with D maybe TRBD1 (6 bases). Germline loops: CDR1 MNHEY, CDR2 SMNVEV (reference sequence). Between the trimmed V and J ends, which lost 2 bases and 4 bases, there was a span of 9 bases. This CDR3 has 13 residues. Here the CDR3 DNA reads TGTGCCAGCAGTTTAAAGCAGGGGTACGAGCAGTACGTC. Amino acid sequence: CASSLKQGYEQYV.

The CDR3 spells CASSRTAGTGASHGYTF. CDR3 in DNA: TGTGCCAGCAGCCGCACCGCCGGGACAGGGGCTTCGCATGGCTACACCTTC. The chain employs TRBV3-1 (or the pseudogene TRBV3-2) and TRBJ1-2; 10 bases match TRBD1. In germline, CDR1 is LGHDT, CDR2 YNNKEL (reference sequence). The junction had 14 bases not matched to a gene; V was cut back by 4 bases and J by 6 bases. The CDR3 has 17 amino acids.

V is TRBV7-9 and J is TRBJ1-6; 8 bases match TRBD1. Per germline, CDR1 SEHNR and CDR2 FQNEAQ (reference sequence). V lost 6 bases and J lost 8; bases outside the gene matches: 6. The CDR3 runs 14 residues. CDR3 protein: CASRPTGGDSPLHF. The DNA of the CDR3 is TGTGCCAGCAGACCTACAGGGGGGGATTCACCCCTCCACTTT.

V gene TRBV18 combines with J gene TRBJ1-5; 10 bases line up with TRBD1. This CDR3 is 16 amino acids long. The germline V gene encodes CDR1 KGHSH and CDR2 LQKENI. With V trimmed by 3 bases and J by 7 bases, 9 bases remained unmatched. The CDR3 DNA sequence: TGTGCCAGCTCACCCCCGGGACAGGGGTGGGTCCAGCCCCAGCATTTT. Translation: CASSPPGQGWVQPQHF.

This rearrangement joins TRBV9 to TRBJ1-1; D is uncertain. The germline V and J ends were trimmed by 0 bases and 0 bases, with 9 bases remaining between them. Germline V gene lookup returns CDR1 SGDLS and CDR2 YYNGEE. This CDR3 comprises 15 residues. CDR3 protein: CASSVVSGLNTEAFF. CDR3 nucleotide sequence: TGTGCCAGCAGCGTAGTAAGCGGATTGAACACTGAAGCTTTCTTT.

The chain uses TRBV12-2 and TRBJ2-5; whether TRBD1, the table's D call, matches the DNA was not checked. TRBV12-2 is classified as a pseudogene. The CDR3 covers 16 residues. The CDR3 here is CASRSLSPVGKETQYF. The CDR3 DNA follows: TGTGCAAGTCGCTCCCTTTCTCCGGTGGGCAAAGAGACCCAGTACTTC.

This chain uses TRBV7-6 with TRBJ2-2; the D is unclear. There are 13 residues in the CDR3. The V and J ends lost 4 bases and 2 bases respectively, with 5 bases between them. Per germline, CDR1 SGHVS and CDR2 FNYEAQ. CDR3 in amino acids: CASSSYNTGELFF. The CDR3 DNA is TGTGCCAGCAGCTCCTACAACACCGGGGAGCTGTTTTTT.

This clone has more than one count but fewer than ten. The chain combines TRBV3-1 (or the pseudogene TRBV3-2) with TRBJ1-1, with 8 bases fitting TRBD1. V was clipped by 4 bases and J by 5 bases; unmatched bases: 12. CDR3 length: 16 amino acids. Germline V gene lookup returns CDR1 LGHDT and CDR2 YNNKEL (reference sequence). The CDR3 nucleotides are TGTGCCAGCAGCCGAGTCGGACAGGGAGGGCATACTGAAGCTTTCTTT. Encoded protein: CASSRVGQGGHTEAFF.

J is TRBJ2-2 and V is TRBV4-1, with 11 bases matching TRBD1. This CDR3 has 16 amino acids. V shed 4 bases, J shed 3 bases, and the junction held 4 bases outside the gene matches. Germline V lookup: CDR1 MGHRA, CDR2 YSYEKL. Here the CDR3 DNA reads TGCGCCAGCAGCCGGATGGGACAGGGGGACACCGGGGAGCTGTTTTTT. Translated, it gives CASSRMGQGDTGELFF.

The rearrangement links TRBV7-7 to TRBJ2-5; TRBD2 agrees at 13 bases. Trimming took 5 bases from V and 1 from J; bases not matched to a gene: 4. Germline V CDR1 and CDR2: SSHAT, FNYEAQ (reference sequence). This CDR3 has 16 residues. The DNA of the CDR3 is TGTGCCAGCAGCCTGGGACTAGCGGGACCCCAAGAGACCCAGTACTTC. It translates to CASSLGLAGPQETQYF.

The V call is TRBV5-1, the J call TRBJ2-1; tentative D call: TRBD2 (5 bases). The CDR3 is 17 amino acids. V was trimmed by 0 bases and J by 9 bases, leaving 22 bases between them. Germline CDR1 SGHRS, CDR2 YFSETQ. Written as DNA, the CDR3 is TGCGCCAGCAGCTTGGCCAATTCGGGGTTTTCATCGGGTGAGCAGTTCTTC. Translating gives CASSLANSGFSSGEQFF.